This T cell receptor beta chain was identified during a study of blood T cells in healthy people across ages. Each of the donors had around 9 milliliters of peripheral blood drawn into EDTA-treated Vacutainer tubes. Through a sample-barcoded 5' primer and a J-beta primer mix, a second PCR was run for roughly 6 to 12 cycles. The template-switch adaptor, which had 12 random nucleotides, put a tag on each cDNA molecule. TCRdb analysed the 5' RACE reads with MiXCR anew, one entry per CDR3 protein. The sample lists approximately 850,000 distinct CDR3 sequences, under 55% occurring once. The sample taken for sequencing was blood. The receptor was isolated from a man aged 60 to 69 in good health.

Here the CDR3 reads CATSQGFEQYF. The CDR3 region has the DNA TGTGCCACATCACAGGGCTTCGAGCAGTACTTC. This sequence joins TRBV6-5 and TRBJ2-7, with D maybe TRBD1 (6 bases). The V gene's germline CDR1 is MNHEY and CDR2 SVGAGI. This CDR3 has 11 residues. V lost 10 bases and J lost 6, with 13 bases in between.